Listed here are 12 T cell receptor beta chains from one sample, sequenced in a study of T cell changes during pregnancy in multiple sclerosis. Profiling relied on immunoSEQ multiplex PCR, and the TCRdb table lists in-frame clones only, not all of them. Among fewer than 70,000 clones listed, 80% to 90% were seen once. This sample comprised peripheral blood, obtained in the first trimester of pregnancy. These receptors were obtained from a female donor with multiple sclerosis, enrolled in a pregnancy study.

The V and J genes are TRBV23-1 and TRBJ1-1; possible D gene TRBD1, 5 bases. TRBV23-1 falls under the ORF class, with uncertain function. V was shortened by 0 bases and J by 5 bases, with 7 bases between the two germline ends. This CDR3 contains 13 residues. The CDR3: CASSQSGHTEAFF. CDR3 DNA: TGCGCCAGCAGTCAATCAGGACATACTGAAGCTTTCTTT.

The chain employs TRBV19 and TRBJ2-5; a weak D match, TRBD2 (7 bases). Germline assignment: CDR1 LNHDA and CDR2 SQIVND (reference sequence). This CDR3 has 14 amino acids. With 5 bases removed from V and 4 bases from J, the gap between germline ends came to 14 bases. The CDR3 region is CASSYGGGPETQYF. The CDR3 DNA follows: TGTGCCAGTAGTTATGGGGGGGGGCCAGAGACCCAGTACTTC.

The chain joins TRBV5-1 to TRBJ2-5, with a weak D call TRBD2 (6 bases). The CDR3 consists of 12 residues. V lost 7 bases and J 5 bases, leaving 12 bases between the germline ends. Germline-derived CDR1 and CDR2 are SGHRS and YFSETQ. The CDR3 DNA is TGCGCCAGCTCCTCGGGGGTCGAGACCCAGTACTTC. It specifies CASSSGVETQYF.

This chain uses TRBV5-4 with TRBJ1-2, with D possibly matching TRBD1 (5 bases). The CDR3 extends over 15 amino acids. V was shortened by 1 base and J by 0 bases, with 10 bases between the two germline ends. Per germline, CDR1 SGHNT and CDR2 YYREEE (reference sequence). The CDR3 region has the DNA TGTGCCAGCAGCTTGAGCAGGGAAGCTAACTATGGCTACACCTTC. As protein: CASSLSREANYGYTF. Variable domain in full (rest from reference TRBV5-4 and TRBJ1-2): ETGVTQSPTHLIKTRGQQVTLRCSSQSGHNTVSWYQQALGQGPQFIFQYYREEENGRGNFPPRFSGLQFPNYSSELNVNALELDDSALYLCASSLSREANYGYTFGSGTRLTVV.

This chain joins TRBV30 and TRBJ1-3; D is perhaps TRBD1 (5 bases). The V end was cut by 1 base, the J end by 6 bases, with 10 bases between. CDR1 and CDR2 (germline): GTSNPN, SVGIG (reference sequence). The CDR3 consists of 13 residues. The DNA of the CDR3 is TGTGCCTGGAGTGAAGGGGCGTTAAACACCATATATTTT. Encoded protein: CAWSEGALNTIYF.

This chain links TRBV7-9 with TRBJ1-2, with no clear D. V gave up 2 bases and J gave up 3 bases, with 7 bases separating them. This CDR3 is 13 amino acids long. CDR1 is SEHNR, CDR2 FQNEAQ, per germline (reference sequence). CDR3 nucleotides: TGTGCCAGCAGCTTAACAGCAGACTATGGCTACACCTTC. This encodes CASSLTADYGYTF.

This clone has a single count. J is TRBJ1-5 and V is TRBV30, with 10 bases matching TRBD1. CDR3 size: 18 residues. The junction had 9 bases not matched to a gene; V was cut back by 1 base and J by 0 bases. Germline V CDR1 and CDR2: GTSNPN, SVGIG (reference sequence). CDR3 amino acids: CAWSGGQGGWYSNQPQHF. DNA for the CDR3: TGTGCCTGGAGTGGTGGACAGGGGGGATGGTATAGCAATCAGCCCCAGCATTTT.

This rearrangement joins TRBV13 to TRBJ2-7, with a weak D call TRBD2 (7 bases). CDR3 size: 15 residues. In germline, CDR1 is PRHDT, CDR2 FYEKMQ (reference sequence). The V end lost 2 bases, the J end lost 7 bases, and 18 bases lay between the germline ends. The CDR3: CASSLTHGGRNEQYF. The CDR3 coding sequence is TGTGCCAGCAGCTTAACCCACGGGGGGCGCAATGAGCAGTACTTC.

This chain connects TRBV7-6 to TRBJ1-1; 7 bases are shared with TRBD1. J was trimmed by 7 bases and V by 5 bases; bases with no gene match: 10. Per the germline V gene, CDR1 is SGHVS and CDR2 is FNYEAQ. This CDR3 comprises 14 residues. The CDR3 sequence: CASSLGGSSSEAFF. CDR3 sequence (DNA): TGTGCCAGCAGCCTAGGGGGCAGTTCAAGTGAAGCTTTCTTT. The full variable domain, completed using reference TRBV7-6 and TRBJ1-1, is GAGVSQSPRYKVTKRGQDVALRCDPISGHVSLYWYRQALGQGPEFLTYFNYEAQQDKSGLPNDRFSAERPEGSISTLTIQRTEQRDSAMYRCASSLGGSSSEAFFGQGTRLTVV.

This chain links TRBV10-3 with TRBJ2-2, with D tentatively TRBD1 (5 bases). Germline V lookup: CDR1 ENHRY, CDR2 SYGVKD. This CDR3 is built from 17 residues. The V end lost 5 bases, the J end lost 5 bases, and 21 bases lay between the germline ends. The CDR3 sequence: CAISPDAQGLLTGELFF. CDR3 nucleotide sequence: TGTGCCATCAGTCCCGATGCCCAGGGCCTTCTGACCGGGGAGCTGTTTTTT.

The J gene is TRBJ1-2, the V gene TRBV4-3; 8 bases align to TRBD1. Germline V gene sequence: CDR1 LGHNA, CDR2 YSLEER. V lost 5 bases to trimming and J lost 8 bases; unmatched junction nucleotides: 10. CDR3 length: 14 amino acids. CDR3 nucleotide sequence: TGCGCCAGCAGCAGGGGGAGGTCAGGGGGCGGCTACACCTTC. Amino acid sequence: CASSRGRSGGGYTF.

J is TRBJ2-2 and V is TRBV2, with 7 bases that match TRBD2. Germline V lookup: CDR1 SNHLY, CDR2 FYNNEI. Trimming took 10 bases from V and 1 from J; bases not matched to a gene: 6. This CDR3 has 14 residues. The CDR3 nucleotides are TGTGCCATCACACGGGGGGAGAACACCGGGGAGCTGTTTTTT. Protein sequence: CAITRGENTGELFF.